A single sample gave rise to the 26 T cell receptor beta chains below, sequenced in a study of control samples from healthy donors and cancer patients. Only in-frame clones appear in the TCRdb table, and some are missing; sequencing was by immunoSEQ multiplex PCR. The sample shows some 76,000 clones, 85% to 90% of them seen only once. Sequenced input: PBMCs. These receptors came from a man between 60 and 75 years old with lung cancer.

The chain couples TRBV11-2 to TRBJ2-7, with 8 bases matching TRBD1. V was clipped by 1 base and J by 4 bases; unmatched bases: 6. Germline lookup yields CDR1 SGHAT and CDR2 FQNNGV. The CDR3 consists of 15 residues. CDR3 sequence (DNA): TGTGCCAGCAGCTTAGCAGCCGGGACAGGATACGAGCAGTACTTC. Its protein is CASSLAAGTGYEQYF.

This rearrangement joins TRBV5-1 to TRBJ1-1, with 7 bases that match TRBD1. The CDR3 consists of 16 residues. The germline V gene has CDR1 SGHRS and CDR2 YFSETQ. J lost 1 base, V lost 2 bases, and 8 bases had no gene match. The CDR3 protein is CASSFIQGRGNTEAFF. CDR3 DNA sequence: TGCGCCAGCAGCTTTATACAGGGGAGGGGGAACACTGAAGCTTTCTTT.

This chain uses TRBV19 with TRBJ1-6; weak D call: TRBD1 (5 bases). Looked up from germline, CDR1 is LNHDA and CDR2 is SQIVND (reference sequence). The CDR3 runs to 14 residues. V lost 3 bases to trimming and J lost 10 bases, with 13 bases between them. CDR3 DNA: TGTGCCAGTAGTATGGGACCGTCCGACTCACCCCTCCACTTT. This gives the protein CASSMGPSDSPLHF.

The chain uses TRBV2 and TRBJ1-3, with a tentative D call TRBD1 (5 bases). Germline CDR1 is SNHLY and CDR2 is FYNNEI. The V end lost 5 bases, the J end lost 9 bases, and 23 bases lay between the germline ends. The CDR3 extends over 16 amino acids. CDR3 region: CASSPLEVRAGSTIYF. CDR3 DNA: TGTGCCAGCAGTCCGCTGGAGGTCAGGGCAGGATCCACCATATATTTT.

V usage is TRBV30 and J usage is TRBJ2-1; D not certain. The V and J ends lost 1 base and 4 bases respectively, with 17 bases between them. CDR3 length: 16 residues. The germline gives CDR1 GTSNPN, CDR2 SVGIG (reference sequence). CDR3 amino acids: CAWSEKAVGRYNEQFF. The CDR3 coding sequence is TGTGCCTGGAGTGAAAAGGCCGTGGGCCGATACAATGAGCAGTTCTTC.

In the case of this clone: The sample has other DNA sequences that encode this CDR3 too. The chain couples TRBV25-1 to TRBJ1-6; TRBD1 aligns across 7 bases. The trim removed 2 bases at V and 6 bases at J, leaving 7 bases unmatched. Germline CDR1 reads MGHDK; CDR2 reads SYGVNS. The CDR3 is made up of 16 amino acids. CDR3 loop: CASSEKDRAGNSPLHF. The CDR3 DNA follows: TGTGCCAGCAGTGAAAAAGACAGGGCTGGTAATTCACCCCTCCACTTT.

This chain uses TRBV27 with TRBJ2-4; unclear D gene. The CDR3 covers 13 residues. V was cut by 0 bases and J by 6 bases, with 6 bases left in between. CDR1 is MNHEY, CDR2 SMNVEV, per germline (reference sequence). The chain's CDR3 is CASSLSNLNIQYF. In nucleotides, the CDR3 is TGTGCCAGCAGTTTATCAAACTTAAACATTCAGTACTTC.

The gene calls are TRBV2 and TRBJ1-2, with 9 bases lining up with TRBD1. This CDR3 comprises 16 residues. CDR1 and CDR2 (germline): SNHLY, FYNNEI. V lost 7 bases, J lost 0 bases, and 9 bases stayed unmatched. Here the CDR3 reads CASTRQGVGTNYGYTF. CDR3 nucleotide sequence: TGTGCCAGCACGAGACAGGGGGTCGGGACTAACTATGGCTACACCTTC.

The gene calls are TRBV10-3 and TRBJ2-5; 14 nucleotides agree with TRBD2. V shed 6 bases and J 5 bases; nucleotides not matched to a gene: 5. Germline V lookup: CDR1 ENHRY, CDR2 SYGVKD. The CDR3 has 15 residues. CDR3 sequence reads: CAIRTSGGDSETQYF. CDR3 in DNA: TGTGCCATCAGGACTAGCGGGGGGGATTCCGAGACCCAGTACTTC.

In its sample, this clone was seen once. This chain joins TRBV6-1 and TRBJ2-3; TRBD2 might be the D (5 bases). CDR1 and CDR2 from the germline V gene are MNHNS and SASEGT. Trimming shortened V by 1 base and J by 10 bases, and 12 bases separated the two germline ends. There are 13 residues in the CDR3. This CDR3 reads CASSEGNRDPQYF. CDR3 DNA: TGTGCCAGCAGTGAAGGTAACCGGGATCCGCAGTATTTT.

The chain recombines TRBV11-2 with TRBJ1-1; possible D gene TRBD1, 6 bases. There are 13 residues in the CDR3. Looked up from germline, CDR1 is SGHAT and CDR2 is FQNNGV. Trimming shortened V by 5 bases and J by 8 bases, and 15 bases separated the two germline ends. Here the CDR3 DNA reads TGTGCCAGCAGCCCACAGGGCGACGGGGAAGCTTTCTTT. Its translation: CASSPQGDGEAFF. Variable domain in full (rest from reference TRBV11-2 and TRBJ1-1): EAGVAQSPRYKIIEKRQSVAFWCNPISGHATLYWYQQILGQGPKLLIQFQNNGVVDDSQLPKDRFSAERLKGVDSTLKIQPAKLEDSAVYLCASSPQGDGEAFFGQGTRLTVV.

This chain connects TRBV3-1 (or the pseudogene TRBV3-2) to TRBJ1-4, with a possible D match to TRBD1 (5 bases). The germline V and J ends were trimmed by 1 base and 0 bases, with 12 bases remaining between them. The CDR3 runs to 17 residues. Germline CDR1 reads LGHDT; CDR2 reads YNNKEL (reference sequence). The CDR3 loop is CASSQGTFSSTNEKLFF. The CDR3 DNA reads as TGTGCCAGCAGCCAAGGGACATTCAGTTCAACTAATGAAAAACTGTTTTTT.

The chain carries TRBV25-1 and TRBJ2-3; TRBD1 matches 7 bases. The germline gives CDR1 MGHDK, CDR2 SYGVNS. V gave up 7 bases and J gave up 12 bases; unmatched junction bases: 13. The CDR3 loop spans 13 amino acids. CDR3 protein: CASTEQFGQVQYF. In DNA, the CDR3 is TGTGCCAGCACCGAGCAGTTTGGACAGGTCCAGTATTTT.

This clone was picked up one time. The chain employs TRBV25-1 and TRBJ2-2; TRBD2 matches at 9 bases. Losses at the gene ends were 5 bases for V and 4 bases for J; bases not matched to a gene: 5. This CDR3 has 15 amino acids. Germline V CDR1 and CDR2: MGHDK, SYGVNS. CDR3 in amino acids: CASSRAGGGTGELFF. DNA for the CDR3: TGTGCCAGCAGTCGAGCGGGGGGCGGCACCGGGGAGCTGTTTTTT.

The chain couples TRBV2 to TRBJ1-3; D uncertain. Trimming took off 0 bases at V and 8 bases at J, with 17 bases between the two ends. Per the germline V gene, CDR1 is SNHLY and CDR2 is FYNNEI. The CDR3 totals 16 residues. In DNA, the CDR3 is TGTGCCAGCAGTGAAGCGTTCGGGAAGAATTCGGACACCATATATTTT. This codes for CASSEAFGKNSDTIYF. Combining the CDR3 with reference TRBV2 and TRBJ1-3 gives the whole variable domain EPEVTQTPSHQVTQMGQEVILRCVPISNHLYFYWYRQILGQKVEFLVSFYNNEISEKSEIFDDQFSVERPDGSNFTLKIRSTKLEDSAMYFCASSEAFGKNSDTIYFGEGSWLTVV.

This chain uses TRBV4-1 with TRBJ1-1, with D possibly matching TRBD1 (5 bases). V lost 2 bases and J lost 6, with 16 bases in between. CDR3 length: 15 residues. Germline-derived CDR1 and CDR2 are MGHRA and YSYEKL. Here the CDR3 reads CASSQSPGWSSEAFF. In DNA form, the CDR3 reads TGCGCCAGCAGCCAAAGTCCAGGGTGGTCGTCTGAAGCTTTCTTT.

The V and J genes are TRBV7-2 and TRBJ2-7, with a tentative D call TRBD1 (5 bases). Deletions cut 5 bases from V and 3 bases from J, with 14 bases between. Germline CDR1 and CDR2: SGHTA and FQGNSA. CDR3 length: 14 amino acids. The CDR3 sequence: CASSPFRQGYEQYF. Written as DNA, the CDR3 is TGTGCCAGCAGCCCATTTCGGCAGGGCTACGAGCAGTACTTC.

The chain links TRBV9 to TRBJ1-1; 8 bases match TRBD1. V lost 5 bases, J lost 5 bases, and 8 bases stayed unmatched. Looked up from germline, CDR1 is SGDLS and CDR2 is YYNGEE. The CDR3 totals 14 residues. The DNA of the CDR3 is TGTGCCAGCAGAGCCACAGGGGGAGATACTGAAGCTTTCTTT. Translation gives CASRATGGDTEAFF.

This clone showed up just once. At the DNA level, this CDR3 is encoded by other sequences in the same sample as well. The gene calls are TRBV5-1 and TRBJ1-2; D is uncertain. The CDR3 sequence is 13 residues long. CDR1 is SGHRS, CDR2 YFSETQ, per germline. V lost 0 bases and J 5 bases, leaving 8 bases between the germline ends. In DNA form, the CDR3 reads TGCGCCAGCAGCTTGGAGCGGGATTATGGCTACACCTTC. It encodes CASSLERDYGYTF.

The J gene is TRBJ1-3, the V gene TRBV3-1 (or the pseudogene TRBV3-2); no clear D gene. Trimming shortened V by 3 bases and J by 0 bases, and 9 bases separated the two germline ends. The CDR3 runs to 15 residues. CDR1 and CDR2 from the germline V gene are LGHDT and YNNKEL (reference sequence). The CDR3 coding sequence is TGTGCCAGCAGCCACAGAGGGAACTCTGGAAACACCATATATTTT. This encodes CASSHRGNSGNTIYF.

CDR3 sequence reads: CASSPPRTGGYGANVLTF. As DNA, the CDR3 is TGTGCCAGCAGCCCCCCACGGACAGGGGGTTATGGGGCCAACGTCCTGACTTTC. The V gene is TRBV5-6, the J gene TRBJ2-6, with 10 bases lining up with TRBD1. CDR1 is SGHDT, CDR2 YYEEEE, per germline. Trimming at V came to 4 bases and at J to 3 bases, leaving 10 bases not matched to a gene. CDR3 length: 18 residues.

The V gene is TRBV3-1 (or the pseudogene TRBV3-2), the J gene TRBJ1-5; the match to TRBD1 covers 7 bases. CDR3 length: 16 amino acids. The germline gives CDR1 LGHDT, CDR2 YNNKEL (reference sequence). Germline trimming cut 0 bases from V and 2 bases from J; bases unmatched to any gene: 4. The CDR3 DNA is TGTGCCAGCAGCCAAGAGGGTGGGACAGGCAATCAGCCCCAGCATTTT. It encodes CASSQEGGTGNQPQHF.

The chain couples TRBV10-1 to TRBJ2-7; D possibly uses TRBD1 or TRBD2 (5 bases each). The germline V gene encodes CDR1 WNHNN and CDR2 SYGVQD (reference sequence). V was trimmed by 7 bases and J by 4 bases, leaving 17 bases between them. This CDR3 region has 14 residues. The DNA of the CDR3 is TGCGCCAGCACGTCGACGGGACGGAAGTACGAGCAGTACGTC. It translates to CASTSTGRKYEQYV.

The chain links TRBV7-2 to TRBJ2-7; TRBD2 matches 7 bases. V lost 1 base to trimming and J lost 3 bases; unmatched junction nucleotides: 3. The V gene's germline CDR1 is SGHTA and CDR2 FQGNSA. The CDR3 has 14 amino acids. The CDR3: CASSLDGGGYEQYV. The CDR3, as DNA: TGTGCCAGCAGCTTAGATGGCGGGGGCTACGAGCAGTACGTC.

The genes are TRBV30 and TRBJ1-5, with a tentative D call TRBD1 (5 bases). The CDR3 has 13 amino acids. Trimming stripped 3 bases from V and 7 bases from J, with 13 bases between. From germline, CDR1 is GTSNPN and CDR2 SVGIG (reference sequence). Written as DNA, the CDR3 is TGTGCCTGGAGCTCCCAGGGACGGCAGCCCCAGCATTTT. This encodes CAWSSQGRQPQHF.

This clone has just one count. This rearrangement joins TRBV7-3 to TRBJ2-1, with D unclear. Germline CDR1 reads SGHTA; CDR2 reads FQGTGA. The germline V and J ends were trimmed by 4 bases and 7 bases, with 17 bases remaining between them. CDR3 size: 15 residues. The DNA of the CDR3 is TGTGCCAGCAGCTATGGGTCATACGAGGAGAATGAGCAGTTCTTC. Translated, it gives CASSYGSYEENEQFF.